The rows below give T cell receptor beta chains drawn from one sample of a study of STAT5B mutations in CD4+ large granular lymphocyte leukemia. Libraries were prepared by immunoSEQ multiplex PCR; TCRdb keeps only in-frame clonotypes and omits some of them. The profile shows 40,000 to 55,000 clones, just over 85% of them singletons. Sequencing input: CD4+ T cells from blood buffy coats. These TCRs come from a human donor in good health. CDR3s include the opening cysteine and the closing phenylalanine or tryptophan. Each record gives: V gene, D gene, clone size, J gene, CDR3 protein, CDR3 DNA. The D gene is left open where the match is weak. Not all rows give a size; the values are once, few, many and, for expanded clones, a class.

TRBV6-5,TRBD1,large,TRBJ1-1,CASRRQGATEAFF,TGTGCCAGCAGAAGACAGGGGGCCACTGAAGCTTTCTTT
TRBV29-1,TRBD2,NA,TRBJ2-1,CSVHSGRRSYNEQFF,TGCAGCGTACATAGCGGGAGGCGGTCCTACAATGAGCAGTTCTTC
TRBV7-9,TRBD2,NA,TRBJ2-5,CASSLGSSGQETQYF,TGTGCCAGCAGCTTAGGTTCTAGCGGACAAGAGACCCAGTACTTC
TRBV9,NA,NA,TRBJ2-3,CASHPGGSGTDTQYF,TGTGCCAGCCACCCGGGTGGGAGTGGCACAGATACGCAGTATTTT
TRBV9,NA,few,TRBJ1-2,CASSVGALMGYTF,TGTGCCAGCAGCGTAGGGGCGCTTATGGGCTACACCTTC
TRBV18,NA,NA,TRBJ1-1,CASSEWVANTEAFF,TGTGCCAGCTCAGAATGGGTAGCGAACACTGAAGCTTTCTTT
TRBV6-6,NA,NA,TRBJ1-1,CASSYKGNTEAFF,TGTGCCAGCAGTTACAAGGGGAACACTGAAGCTTTCTTT
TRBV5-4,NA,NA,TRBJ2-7,CASSLGIGSSYEQYF,TGTGCCAGCAGCTTGGGAATTGGATCCTCCTACGAGCAGTACTTC
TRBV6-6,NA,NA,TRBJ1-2,CASSYKQSVSAYGYTF,TGTGCCAGCAGTTACAAACAGTCAGTATCAGCCTATGGCTACACCTTC
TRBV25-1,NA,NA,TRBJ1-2,CASSGGRDRNYGYTF,TGTGCCAGCAGCGGTGGGAGGGATCGGAACTATGGCTACACCTTC
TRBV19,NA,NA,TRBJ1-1,CASSIKVSNTEAFF,TGTGCCAGTAGTATTAAGGTGTCTAACACTGAAGCTTTCTTT
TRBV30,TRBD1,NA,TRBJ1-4,CAWRTGNEKLFF,TGTGCCTGGCGGACAGGGAACGAAAAACTGTTTTTT
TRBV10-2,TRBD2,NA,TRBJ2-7,CASSESKVSGSYEQYF,TGCGCCAGCAGTGAGTCGAAAGTTAGCGGGAGCTACGAGCAGTACTTC
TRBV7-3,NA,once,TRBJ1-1,CASSLAGTNTEAFF,TGTGCCAGCAGCTTGGCAGGGACGAACACTGAAGCTTTCTTT
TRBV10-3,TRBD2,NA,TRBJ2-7,CAISQAGSSYEQYF,TGTGCCATCAGTCAAGCGGGAAGCTCCTACGAGCAGTACTTC
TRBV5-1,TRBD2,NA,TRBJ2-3,CASSLGLADSTDTQYF,TGCGCCAGCAGCTTAGGACTAGCGGATAGCACAGATACGCAGTATTTT
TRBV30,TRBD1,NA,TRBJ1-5,CAWSLGQAQPQHF,TGTGCCTGGAGCCTTGGACAGGCTCAGCCCCAGCATTTT
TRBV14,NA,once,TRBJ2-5,CASSQVFAGGETQYF,TGTGCCAGCAGCCAAGTCTTCGCCGGTGGGGAGACCCAGTACTTC
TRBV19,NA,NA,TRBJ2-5,CASSKRQIQETQYF,TGTGCCAGTAGTAAAAGACAGATCCAAGAGACCCAGTACTTC
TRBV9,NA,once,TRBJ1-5,CASSVGGWNQPQHF,TGTGCCAGCAGCGTAGGGGGGTGGAATCAGCCCCAGCATTTT
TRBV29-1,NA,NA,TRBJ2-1,CSVGRAPYNEQFF,TGCAGCGTTGGGAGAGCGCCTTACAATGAGCAGTTCTTC
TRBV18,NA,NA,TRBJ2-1,CASSPPANFLEQFF,TGTGCCAGCTCACCACCGGCGAACTTCCTTGAGCAGTTCTTC
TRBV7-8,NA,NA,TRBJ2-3,CASSLRPTDTQYF,TGTGCCAGCAGCTTACGGCCCACAGATACGCAGTATTTT